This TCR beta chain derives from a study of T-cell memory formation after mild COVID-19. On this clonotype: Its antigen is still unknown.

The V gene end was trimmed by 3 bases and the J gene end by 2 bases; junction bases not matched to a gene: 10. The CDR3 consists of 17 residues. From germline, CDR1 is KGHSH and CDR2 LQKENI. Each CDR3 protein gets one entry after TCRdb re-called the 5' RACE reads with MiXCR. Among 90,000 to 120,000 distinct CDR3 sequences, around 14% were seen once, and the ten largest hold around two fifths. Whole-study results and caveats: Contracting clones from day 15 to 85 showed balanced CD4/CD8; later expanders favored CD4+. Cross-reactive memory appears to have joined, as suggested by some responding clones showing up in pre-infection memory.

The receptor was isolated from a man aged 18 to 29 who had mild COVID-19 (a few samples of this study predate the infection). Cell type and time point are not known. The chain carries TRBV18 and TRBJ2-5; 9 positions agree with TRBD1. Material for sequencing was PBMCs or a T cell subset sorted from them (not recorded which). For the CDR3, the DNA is TGTGCCAGCTCACCCGTGCCTGCGGACAGGGGACAAGAGACCCAGTACTTC. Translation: CASSPVPADRGQETQYF.